This T cell receptor (beta chain) was captured in a study of beta chain features in type 1 diabetes (dated by TCRdb to the late 2010s). About the study as a whole: Patients and healthy donors did not differ in mean age, gender distribution, total cell number or subset yield. A total of around 110,000,000 sorted cells were examined across all samples, and RNA yield correlated strongly with the number of cells per subset. The study compared TCRB repertoires of sorted circulating CD4+ T cell subsets between recently diagnosed type 1 diabetes patients and matched healthy donors. Regulatory and stem cell-like memory subsets were obtained from only 8 patients and roughly eight healthy donors, while naive and central memory subsets were obtained from all 30 or so donors. Study-wide conclusions, independent of this receptor: Only small numbers of individuals were included in the HLA sub-analyses, which left unresolved whether HLA type had any influence on TCRB rearrangement. Because cDNA was sequenced instead of genomic DNA, highly expressing activated cells could be over-represented, though the groups showed no difference in activation or CD3 levels. Type 1 diabetes patients showed a moderate but significant shortening of TCRB CDR3 length in all four CD4+ subsets. At VDJ recombination sites, type 1 diabetes patients had fewer insertions and more deleted nucleotides, which implies abnormalities in thymic rearrangement. PCR might favor shorter templates, but patient and control samples were amplified and corrected together, so any skew would affect both groups equally. Naive, central memory and regulatory TCRB repertoires appeared to be more alike among patients than among healthy donors.

This clone occurred a few times. The clone's antigen remains unknown. No per-base quality is available; no much larger clone lies one base away. Each donor gave one peripheral blood draw, averaging approximately 0.12 L, which was collected into heparinised tubes. A BD FACSAria II and a panel including CD45RO, CCR7, CD25, CD127, CD95 and CD27 were used to sort naive, central memory, regulatory and stem cell-like memory CD4+ T cells. Purity was above 95% for every sorted population. Right away, PBMCs were isolated by Lymphoprep density gradient centrifugation and were stained directly, with no culture step. Samples were stained and sorted in pairs, with one healthy donor and one patient per experiment, so that batch effects were minimized. All of the isolated RNA was reverse transcribed with the High Capacity cDNA Reverse Transcription Kit, so expressed TCRB transcripts were sequenced. Deep immunoSEQ sequencing was performed on naive, central memory and regulatory T cell samples, with an average of about 4 million total reads per sample. After sorted cells were lysed in RLT buffer, RNA was extracted with DNase-treated RNeasy Micro or Mini kits, with the choice depending on cell number. To prevent cross-contamination, every cell subset was processed on its own, while patient and healthy donor samples were processed together. The immunoSEQ multiplex PCR was used to amplify TCRB sequences from cDNA, generating 87-bp fragments that spanned the CDR3 region. Sequencing of the amplicons was done on the Illumina HiSeq platform. As for the original processing: Synthetic template baselines were used to correct PCR bias computationally, reads within Hamming distance 2 were collapsed, and singletons that could not be merged were discarded. By aligning reads against IMGT, V, D and J genes, CDR3 length, and insertions or deletions at six rearrangement sites were assigned. Within each subset, clonotype counts were normalized to sorted cell number, after which true diversity and Gini coefficients were computed with the tcR R package. The overlap coefficient, calculated on TCRB nucleotide sequences, was used to quantify repertoire sharing. In its TCRdb copy, this immuneACCESS table keeps in-frame sequences only and misses some clones. Where compared with another copy, unresolved V genes explain less than half of these, and the others have no known cause. The V and J calls and clone size were taken over from that table, and D and trimming were inferred from the DNA. For this sample the table gives about 150,000 clones, of which less than 10% were detected only once. Roughly 0.5% of the sample is taken by the ten largest.

Sequencing used central memory CD4+ T cells from blood. The TCR comes from a man aged 18 to 30 with type 1 diabetes.

The CDR3 region reads CAWSGGTVTTDTQYF. In nucleotide form, the sequence is TGTGCCTGGAGTGGCGGGACAGTTACTACAGATACGCAGTATTTT. The sequence joins TRBV30 to TRBJ2-3; the D gene is perhaps TRBD1, on 7 matching bases. There are 15 amino acids in the CDR3, from cysteine to phenylalanine inclusive. Only CDR3 DNA is held: 45 bases, read in frame from base 1. The germline V gene (reference sequence) provides CDR1 GTSNPN and CDR2 SVGIG. V loses 1 base, J loses 3 bases, and the germline ends lie 14 bases apart.